This TCR beta chain was captured in a study of blood T cell repertoires in COVID-19. The assay was immunoSEQ multiplex PCR, and TCRdb's table has in-frame clones only and misses some. The table lists around 250,000 clones, 82% of them singletons. Germline V lookup: CDR1 MNHEY, CDR2 SVGEGT. The CDR3 length is 15 residues. Trimming removed 0 bases at V and 0 bases at J, with 9 bases between. The sequence derives from a woman aged 18-29 years with acute or convalescent COVID-19. The genes are TRBV6-2 or TRBV6-3 and TRBJ2-7; D gene unclear. The specimen sequenced was peripheral blood. For the CDR3, the DNA is TGTGCCAGCAGTTACTCTGGCAGATTCTCCTACGAGCAGTACTTC. Protein: CASSYSGRFSYEQYF.